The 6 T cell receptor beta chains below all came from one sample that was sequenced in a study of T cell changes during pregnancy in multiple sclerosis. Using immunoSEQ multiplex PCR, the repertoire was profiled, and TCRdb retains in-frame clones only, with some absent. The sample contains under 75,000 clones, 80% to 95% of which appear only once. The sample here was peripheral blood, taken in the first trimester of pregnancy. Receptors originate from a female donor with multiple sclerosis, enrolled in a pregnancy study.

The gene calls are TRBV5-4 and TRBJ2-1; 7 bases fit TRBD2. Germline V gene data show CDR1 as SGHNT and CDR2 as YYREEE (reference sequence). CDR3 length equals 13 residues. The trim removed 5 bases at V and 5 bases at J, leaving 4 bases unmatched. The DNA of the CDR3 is TGTGCCAGCAGAAGCGGGACTAACAATGAGCAGTTCTTC. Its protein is CASRSGTNNEQFF.

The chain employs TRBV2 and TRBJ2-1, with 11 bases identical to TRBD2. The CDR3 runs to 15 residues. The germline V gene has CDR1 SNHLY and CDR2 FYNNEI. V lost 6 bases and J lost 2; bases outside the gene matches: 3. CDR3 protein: CASRGSGRAYNEQFF. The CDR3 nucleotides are TGTGCCAGCAGGGGTAGCGGGAGGGCCTACAATGAGCAGTTCTTC. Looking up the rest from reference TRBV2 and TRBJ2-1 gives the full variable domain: EPEVTQTPSHQVTQMGQEVILRCVPISNHLYFYWYRQILGQKVEFLVSFYNNEISEKSEIFDDQFSVERPDGSNFTLKIRSTKLEDSAMYFCASRGSGRAYNEQFFGPGTRLTVL.

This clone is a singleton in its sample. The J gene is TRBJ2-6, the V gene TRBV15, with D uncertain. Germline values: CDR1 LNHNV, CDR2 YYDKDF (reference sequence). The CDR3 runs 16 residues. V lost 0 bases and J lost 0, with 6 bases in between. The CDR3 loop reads CATSRDRSSGANVLTF. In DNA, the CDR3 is TGTGCCACCAGCAGAGATCGGAGCTCTGGGGCCAACGTCCTGACTTTC.

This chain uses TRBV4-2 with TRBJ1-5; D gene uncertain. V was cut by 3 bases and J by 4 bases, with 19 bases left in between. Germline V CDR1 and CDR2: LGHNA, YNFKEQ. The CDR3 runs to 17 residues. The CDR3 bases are TGTGCCAGCAGCCAGGGTCCGCTGGCAGGCCCAAATCAGCCCCAGCATTTT. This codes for CASSQGPLAGPNQPQHF.

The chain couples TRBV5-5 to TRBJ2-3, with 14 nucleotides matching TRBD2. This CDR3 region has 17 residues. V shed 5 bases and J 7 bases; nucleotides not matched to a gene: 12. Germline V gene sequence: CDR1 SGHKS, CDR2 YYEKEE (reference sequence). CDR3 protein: CASSFTGTSGGGHTQYF. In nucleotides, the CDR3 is TGTGCCAGCAGTTTTACTGGGACTAGCGGGGGAGGGCATACGCAGTATTTT.

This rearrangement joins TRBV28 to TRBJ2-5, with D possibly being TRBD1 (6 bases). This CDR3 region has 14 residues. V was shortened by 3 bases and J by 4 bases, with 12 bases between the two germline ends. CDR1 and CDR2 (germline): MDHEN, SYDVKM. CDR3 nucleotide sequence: TGTGCCAGCAGTTTTGGGCAGGGGCGAGAGACCCAGTACTTC. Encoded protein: CASSFGQGRETQYF.